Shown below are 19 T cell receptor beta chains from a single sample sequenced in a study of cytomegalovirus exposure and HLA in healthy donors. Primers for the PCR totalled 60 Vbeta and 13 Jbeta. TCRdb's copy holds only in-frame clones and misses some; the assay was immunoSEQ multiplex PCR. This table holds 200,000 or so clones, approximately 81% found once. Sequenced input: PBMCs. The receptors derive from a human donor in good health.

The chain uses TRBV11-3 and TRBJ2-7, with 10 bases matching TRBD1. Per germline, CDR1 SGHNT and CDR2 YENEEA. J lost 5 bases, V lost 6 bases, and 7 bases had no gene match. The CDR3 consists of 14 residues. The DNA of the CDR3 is TGTGCCAGCAGTCACGGACAGGGGGTAAACGAGCAGTACTTC. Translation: CASSHGQGVNEQYF.

CDR3: CASSHGTSPETQYF. CDR3 DNA sequence: TGCGCCAGCAGCCACGGGACTTCGCCGGAGACCCAGTACTTC. V is TRBV5-1 and J is TRBJ2-5, with a tentative D call TRBD2 (6 bases). The germline V gene encodes CDR1 SGHRS and CDR2 YFSETQ. The CDR3 runs 14 residues. V was clipped by 4 bases and J by 5 bases, with 15 bases between them.

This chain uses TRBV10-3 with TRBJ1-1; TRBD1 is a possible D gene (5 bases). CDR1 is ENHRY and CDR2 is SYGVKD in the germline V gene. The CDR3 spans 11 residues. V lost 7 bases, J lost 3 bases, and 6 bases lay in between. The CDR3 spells CAIKGDTEAFF. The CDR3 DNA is TGTGCCATCAAAGGGGACACTGAAGCTTTCTTT.

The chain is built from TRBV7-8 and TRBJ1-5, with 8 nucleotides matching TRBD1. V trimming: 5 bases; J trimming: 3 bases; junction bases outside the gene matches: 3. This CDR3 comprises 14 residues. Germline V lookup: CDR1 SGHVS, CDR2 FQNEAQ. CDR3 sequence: CASSLGQDNQPQHF. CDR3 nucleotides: TGTGCCAGCAGCCTGGGACAGGACAATCAGCCCCAGCATTTT. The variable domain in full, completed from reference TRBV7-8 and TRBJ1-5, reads GAGVSQSPRYKVAKRGQDVALRCDPISGHVSLFWYQQALGQGPEFLTYFQNEAQLDKSGLPSDRFFAERPEGSVSTLKIQRTQQEDSAVYLCASSLGQDNQPQHFGDGTRLSIL.

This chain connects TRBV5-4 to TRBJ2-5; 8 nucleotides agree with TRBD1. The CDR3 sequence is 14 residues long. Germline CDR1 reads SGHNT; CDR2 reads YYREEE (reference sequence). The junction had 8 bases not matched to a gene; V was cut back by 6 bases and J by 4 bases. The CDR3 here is CASMAGGVRETQYF. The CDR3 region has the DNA TGTGCCAGCATGGCAGGGGGCGTCCGAGAGACCCAGTACTTC.

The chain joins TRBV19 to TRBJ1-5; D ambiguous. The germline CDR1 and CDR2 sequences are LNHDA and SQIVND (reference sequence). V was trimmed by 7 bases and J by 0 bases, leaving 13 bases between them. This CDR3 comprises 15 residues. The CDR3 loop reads CASNSQEYSNQPQHF. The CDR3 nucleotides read TGTGCCAGTAATAGCCAAGAATATAGCAATCAGCCCCAGCATTTT. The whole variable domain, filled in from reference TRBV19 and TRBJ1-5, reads DGGITQSPKYLFRKEGQNVTLSCEQNLNHDAMYWYRQDPGQGLRLIYYSQIVNDFQKGDIAEGYSVSREKKESFPLTVTSAQKNPTAFYLCASNSQEYSNQPQHFGDGTRLSIL.

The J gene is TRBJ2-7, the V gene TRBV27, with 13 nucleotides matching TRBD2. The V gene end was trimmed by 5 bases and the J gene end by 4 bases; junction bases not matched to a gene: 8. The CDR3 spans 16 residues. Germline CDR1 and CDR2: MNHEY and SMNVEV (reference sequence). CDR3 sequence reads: CASSVAPGLAGYEQYF. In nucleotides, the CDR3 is TGTGCCAGCAGTGTCGCTCCGGGACTAGCGGGATACGAGCAGTACTTC.

CDR3 DNA sequence: TGTGCCAGTAGTATACCCCAGGGCTCTGGAAACACCATATATTTT. It yields the protein CASSIPQGSGNTIYF. This chain joins TRBV19 and TRBJ1-3, with a weak D call TRBD1 (5 bases). V lost 2 bases and J lost 0, with 8 bases in between. The germline V gene encodes CDR1 LNHDA and CDR2 SQIVND (reference sequence). There are 15 residues in the CDR3.

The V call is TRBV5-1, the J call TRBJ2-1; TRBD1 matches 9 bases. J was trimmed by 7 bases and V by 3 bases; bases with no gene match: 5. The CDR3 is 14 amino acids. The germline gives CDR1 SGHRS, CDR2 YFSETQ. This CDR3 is CASSSRQGENEQFF. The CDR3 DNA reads TGCGCCAGCAGCTCAAGACAGGGGGAGAATGAGCAGTTCTTC.

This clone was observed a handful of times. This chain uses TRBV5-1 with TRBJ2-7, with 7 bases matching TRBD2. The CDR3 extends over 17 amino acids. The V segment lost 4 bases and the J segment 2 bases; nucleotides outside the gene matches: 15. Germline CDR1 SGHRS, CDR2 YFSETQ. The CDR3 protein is CASSPSLGSSGTYEQYF. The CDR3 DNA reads TGCGCCAGCAGCCCCTCCCTGGGGTCTAGCGGAACCTACGAGCAGTACTTC.

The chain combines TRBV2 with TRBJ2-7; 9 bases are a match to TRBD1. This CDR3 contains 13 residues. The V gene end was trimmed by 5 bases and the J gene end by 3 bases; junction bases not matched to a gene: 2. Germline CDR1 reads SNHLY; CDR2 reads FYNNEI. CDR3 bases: TGTGCCAGCAGTACAGGGGGCAACTACGAGCAGTACTTC. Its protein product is CASSTGGNYEQYF.

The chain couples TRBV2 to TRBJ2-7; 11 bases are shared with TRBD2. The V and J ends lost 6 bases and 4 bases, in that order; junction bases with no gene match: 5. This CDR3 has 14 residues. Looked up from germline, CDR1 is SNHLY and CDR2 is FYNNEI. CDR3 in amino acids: CASSVSGRAYEQYF. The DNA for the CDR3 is TGTGCCAGCAGCGTTAGCGGGAGGGCGTACGAGCAGTACTTC.

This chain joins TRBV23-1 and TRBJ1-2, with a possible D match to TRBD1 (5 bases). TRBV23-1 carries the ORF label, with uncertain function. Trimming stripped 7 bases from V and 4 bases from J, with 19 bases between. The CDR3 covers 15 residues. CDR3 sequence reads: CASTQIVGGAYGYTF. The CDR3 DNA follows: TGCGCCAGCACACAAATCGTCGGAGGGGCCTATGGCTACACCTTC.

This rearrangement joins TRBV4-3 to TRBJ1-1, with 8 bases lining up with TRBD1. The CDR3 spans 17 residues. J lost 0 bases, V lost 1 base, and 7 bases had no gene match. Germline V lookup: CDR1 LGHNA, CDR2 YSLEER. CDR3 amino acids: CASSQGTGLSMNTEAFF. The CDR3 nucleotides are TGCGCCAGCAGCCAAGGGACAGGGTTGAGCATGAACACTGAAGCTTTCTTT.

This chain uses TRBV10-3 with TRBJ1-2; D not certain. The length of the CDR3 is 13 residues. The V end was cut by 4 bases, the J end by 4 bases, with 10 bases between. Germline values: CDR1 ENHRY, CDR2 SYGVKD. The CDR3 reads CAISVEVGYGYTF. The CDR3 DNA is TGTGCCATCAGTGTAGAGGTGGGCTATGGCTACACCTTC.

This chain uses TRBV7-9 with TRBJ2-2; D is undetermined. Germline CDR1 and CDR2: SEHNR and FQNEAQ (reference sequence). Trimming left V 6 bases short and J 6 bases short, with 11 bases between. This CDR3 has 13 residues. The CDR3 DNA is TGTGCCAGCAGACTCGACACGTCCGGGGAGCTGTTTTTT. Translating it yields CASRLDTSGELFF.

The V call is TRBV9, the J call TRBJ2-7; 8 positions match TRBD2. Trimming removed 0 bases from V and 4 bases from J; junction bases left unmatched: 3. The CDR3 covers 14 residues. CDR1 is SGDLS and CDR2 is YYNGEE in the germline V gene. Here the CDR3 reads CASSVVPSGYEQYF. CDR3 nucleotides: TGTGCCAGCAGCGTAGTGCCTAGCGGGTACGAGCAGTACTTC. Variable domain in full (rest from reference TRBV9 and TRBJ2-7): DSGVTQTPKHLITATGQRVTLRCSPRSGDLSVYWYQQSLDQGLQFLIQYYNGEERAKGNILERFSAQQFPDLHSELNLSSLELGDSALYFCASSVVPSGYEQYFGPGTRLTVT.

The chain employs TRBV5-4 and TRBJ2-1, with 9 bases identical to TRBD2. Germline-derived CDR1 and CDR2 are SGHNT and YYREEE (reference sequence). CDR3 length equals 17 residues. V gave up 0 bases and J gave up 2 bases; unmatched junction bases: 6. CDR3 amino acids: CASSLAGASGTYNEQFF. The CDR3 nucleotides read TGTGCCAGCAGCTTGGCAGGGGCTAGCGGGACCTACAATGAGCAGTTCTTC.

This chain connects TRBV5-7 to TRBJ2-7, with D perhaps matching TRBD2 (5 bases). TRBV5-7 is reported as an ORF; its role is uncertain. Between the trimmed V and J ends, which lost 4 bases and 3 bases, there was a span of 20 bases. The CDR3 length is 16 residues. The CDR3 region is CASSARGSPGDYEQYF. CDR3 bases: TGTGCCAGCAGCGCCCGAGGGAGCCCTGGGGACTACGAGCAGTACTTC.